The 17 T cell receptor beta chains reported below all come from one sample, sequenced in a study of cytomegalovirus exposure and HLA in healthy donors. The study ran its PCR with 60 Vbeta and 13 Jbeta primers. Generated by immunoSEQ multiplex PCR, the TCRdb table keeps only in-frame clones and is missing some. Of about 140,000 clones in the sample, about 80% were seen once. Sequenced input: PBMCs. The receptor set was obtained from a male donor in good health and CMV-seronegative.

The rearrangement joins TRBV18 to TRBJ2-7, with TRBD1 matching over 7 bases. CDR1 is KGHSH, CDR2 LQKENI, per germline. The CDR3 consists of 14 residues. Germline trimming cut 3 bases from V and 6 bases from J; bases unmatched to any gene: 8. The CDR3 sequence is CASSPTTGESEQYF. The CDR3 DNA is TGTGCCAGCTCACCGACCACAGGGGAGAGCGAGCAGTACTTC.

V and J are TRBV27 and TRBJ1-6, with D uncertain. Germline CDR1 and CDR2: MNHEY and SMNVEV (reference sequence). V gave up 7 bases and J gave up 10 bases, with 20 bases separating them. The CDR3 is 15 residues long. The CDR3, as DNA: TGTGCCAGCACCCCCGCCGGGTGGATAGTGTCACCCCTCCACTTT. This gives the protein CASTPAGWIVSPLHF.

Notes on this clone: It is unclear where the CDR3 begins or ends on the DNA, so no DNA is shown, and the CDR3 is as TCRdb lists it. The chain combines TRBV4-2 with TRBJ2-1; the D segment call TRBD2 is taken from the table without a DNA check. Germline V CDR1 and CDR2: LGHNA, YNFKEQ. 17 amino acids form the CDR3, both terminal residues included. CDR3 sequence reads: CASSQAGFGQGGDEQFF.

The chain couples TRBV21-1 to TRBJ2-7; the tabulated D call, TRBD2, remains unverified against the DNA. TRBV21-1 corresponds to a pseudogene. This CDR3 has 10 amino acids. The CDR3 loop is CASFLYEQYF. CDR3 coding DNA: TGTGCCAGCTTCCTCTACGAGCAGTACTTC.

This chain connects TRBV30 to TRBJ1-2; TRBD1 aligns across 7 bases. CDR1 is GTSNPN and CDR2 is SVGIG in the germline V gene (reference sequence). The ends lost 6 bases at V and 5 bases at J; junction bases unmatched: 18. The CDR3 consists of 16 residues. CDR3 nucleotides: TGTGCCTGCTTCGACAGGGATAAAACTATGTGGTATGGCTACACCTTC. This sequence encodes CACFDRDKTMWYGYTF. Full variable domain (missing parts from reference TRBV30 and TRBJ1-2): SQTIHQWPATLVQPVGSPLSLECTVEGTSNPNLYWYRQAAGRGLQLLFYSVGIGQISSEVPQNLSASRPQDRQFILSSKKLLLSDSGFYLCACFDRDKTMWYGYTFGSGTRLTVV.

The rearrangement uses TRBV2 and TRBJ1-1; D might be TRBD1 (5 bases). The CDR3 sequence is 15 residues long. Trimming pared 4 bases from V and 1 base from J, leaving 13 bases between. Germline V gene sequence: CDR1 SNHLY, CDR2 FYNNEI. CDR3 amino acids: CASSGAPTANTEAFF. The DNA for the CDR3 is TGTGCCAGCAGTGGGGCCCCGACAGCGAACACTGAAGCTTTCTTT.

This clone was seen once. The rearrangement joins TRBV30 to TRBJ1-5, with 7 bases fitting TRBD1. Trimming cost V 0 bases and J 5 bases; bases outside gene matches: 4. Germline CDR1 GTSNPN, CDR2 SVGIG (reference sequence). The CDR3 extends over 14 amino acids. CDR3 coding DNA: TGTGCCTGGAGTGTAGGCAGGGGGGATCAGCCCCAGCATTTT. It yields the protein CAWSVGRGDQPQHF.

The genes are TRBV7-9 and TRBJ1-1; 8 nucleotides line up with TRBD1. With 3 bases clipped from V and 5 bases from J, the junction kept 5 bases outside the gene matches. Germline CDR1 and CDR2: SEHNR and FQNEAQ (reference sequence). The CDR3 loop spans 14 amino acids. For the CDR3, the DNA is TGTGCCAGCAGCTTCGGACAGGGTGAGACTGAAGCTTTCTTT. Encoded protein: CASSFGQGETEAFF.

V usage is TRBV2 and J usage is TRBJ1-5; no clear D gene. The CDR3 is 15 amino acids. V lost 0 bases, J lost 6 bases, and 12 bases lay in between. Per the germline V gene, CDR1 is SNHLY and CDR2 is FYNNEI. CDR3 region: CASSEALGSFQPQHF. The CDR3 DNA sequence: TGTGCCAGCAGTGAAGCGCTAGGCAGTTTTCAGCCCCAGCATTTT.

This clone was seen more than once but under ten times. The V and J genes are TRBV28 and TRBJ1-3; TRBD1 aligns across 8 bases. Germline V gene sequence: CDR1 MDHEN, CDR2 SYDVKM. V was clipped by 5 bases and J by 9 bases; unmatched bases: 15. The CDR3 is 16 residues long. DNA of the CDR3: TGTGCCAGCAGTCCCGGACAGGGATATGGGTTGCGCACCATATATTTT. Residues: CASSPGQGYGLRTIYF.

The chain has TRBV27 and TRBJ2-7, with TRBD1 as a possible D gene (6 bases). Germline V gene sequence: CDR1 MNHEY, CDR2 SMNVEV (reference sequence). Trimming took 5 bases from V and 2 from J, leaving 16 bases between them. The CDR3 has 15 amino acids. CDR3 sequence reads: CASSRYPEGAYEQYF. The CDR3, as DNA: TGTGCCAGCAGTCGGTACCCCGAGGGGGCCTACGAGCAGTACTTC.

The chain links TRBV9 to TRBJ2-2, with D possibly matching TRBD1 (6 bases). CDR3 length: 15 amino acids. V shed 3 bases and J shed 3 bases, with 12 bases lying between them. CDR1 and CDR2 (germline): SGDLS, YYNGEE. CDR3 sequence: CASSGQVSHTGELFF. CDR3 bases: TGTGCCAGCAGCGGACAGGTTTCCCACACCGGGGAGCTGTTTTTT.

V gene TRBV30 combines with J gene TRBJ1-4; D ambiguous. Per the germline V gene, CDR1 is GTSNPN and CDR2 is SVGIG (reference sequence). Between the trimmed V and J ends, which lost 2 bases and 6 bases, there was a span of 13 bases. This CDR3 comprises 14 residues. The CDR3 bases are TGTGCCTGGAGTTCATACGACTCCTATGAAAAACTGTTTTTT. This encodes CAWSSYDSYEKLFF.

This clone was counted between two and nine times. The CDR3 here is CASSVVSDRGGTEAFF. The DNA of the CDR3 is TGTGCCAGCAGCGTAGTCAGTGACAGGGGAGGTACTGAAGCTTTCTTT. The chain couples TRBV9 to TRBJ1-1; 8 bases are a match to TRBD1. V lost 0 bases to trimming and J lost 5 bases; unmatched junction nucleotides: 9. This CDR3 has 16 amino acids. The germline gives CDR1 SGDLS, CDR2 YYNGEE.

The DNA of the CDR3 is TGTGCCAGCTCACTCCGGGAGGCAGCTTTCTTT. Its protein is CASSLREAAFF. The chain is built from TRBV2 and TRBJ1-1; D uncertain. The germline V gene encodes CDR1 SNHLY and CDR2 FYNNEI. The CDR3 is made up of 11 amino acids. V lost 8 bases, J lost 10 bases, and 14 bases lay in between. The complete variable domain, with remaining parts taken from reference TRBV2 and TRBJ1-1, reads EPEVTQTPSHQVTQMGQEVILRCVPISNHLYFYWYRQILGQKVEFLVSFYNNEISEKSEIFDDQFSVERPDGSNFTLKIRSTKLEDSAMYFCASSLREAAFFGQGTRLTVV.

CDR3 loop: CASSPLVAGSYEQYF. The CDR3 bases are TGCGCCAGCAGCCCCTTGGTAGCGGGGTCCTACGAGCAGTACTTC. The J gene is TRBJ2-7, the V gene TRBV5-1, with 8 bases identical to TRBD2. The CDR3 sequence is 15 residues long. J lost 1 base, V lost 4 bases, and 7 bases had no gene match. CDR1 is SGHRS and CDR2 is YFSETQ in the germline V gene.

The rearrangement links TRBV28 to TRBJ1-4; D gene uncertain. The CDR3 extends over 16 amino acids. The V end was cut by 2 bases, the J end by 7 bases, with 17 bases between. CDR1 and CDR2 (germline): MDHEN, SYDVKM. CDR3 loop: CASSLVLAGLSEKLFF. The CDR3 nucleotides read TGTGCCAGCAGTTTAGTCCTTGCGGGGTTGAGTGAAAAACTGTTTTTT. The full variable domain, in which reference TRBV28 and TRBJ1-4 provide the parts outside the CDR3, is DVKVTQSSRYLVKRTGEKVFLECVQDMDHENMFWYRQDPGLGLRLIYFSYDVKMKEKGDIPEGYSVSREKKERFSLILESASTNQTSMYLCASSLVLAGLSEKLFFGSGTQLSVL.